The 32 T cell receptor beta chains listed next were all sequenced from one sample in a study of regulatory T cells in long-lasting Graves disease. Construction of the TCR beta libraries employed iRepertoire HTBI primers in conjunction with Arm-PCR of CDR3 regions. Each CDR3 protein is one row after TCRdb ran MiXCR on the multiplex PCR reads. Found here are 550,000 or so distinct CDR3 sequences, 12% of them singletons; the top ten hold more than 8%. Time point noted: newly diagnosed GD, antithyroid drugs for less than 3 months. RNA extracted from PBMCs served as the sequencing template. This sample also appeared in a second study, on T cells in Graves' hyperthyroidism and ophthalmopathy.

This material consisted of peripheral blood mononuclear cells (PBMCs), taken at new diagnosis, from a patient treated with antithyroid drugs. The receptors originated from a woman aged 25 to 45 with Graves disease.

This clonotype was detected a few times. The chain employs TRBV2 and TRBJ2-1, with a possible D match to TRBD1 (5 bases). Deletions cut 5 bases from V and 10 bases from J, with 6 bases between. Germline V gives CDR1 SNHLY, CDR2 FYNNEI. CDR3 length: 10 residues. DNA of the CDR3: TGTGCCAGCAGTAGGGGAGAGCAGTTCTTC. Protein sequence: CASSRGEQFF.

This clonotype was observed many times. The chain uses TRBV10-3 and TRBJ1-2, with D possibly being TRBD1 (5 bases). V was pared by 3 bases and J by 5 bases, with 10 bases between. There are 13 residues in the CDR3. The germline CDR1 and CDR2 sequences are ENHRY and SYGVKD. CDR3 nucleotides: TGTGCCATCAGTGAACCAGGGCGGTATGGCTACACCTTC. It specifies CAISEPGRYGYTF.

The table lists this clonotype with many counts. The chain carries TRBV24-1 and TRBJ1-3, with TRBD1 as a possible D gene (5 bases). V dropped 4 bases and J dropped 7 bases, with 16 bases sitting between them. The CDR3 runs 15 residues. Germline CDR1 KGHDR, CDR2 SFDVKD. CDR3 nucleotide sequence: TGTGCCACCAGTGACGGGACCGCCCACGGGAACACCATATATTTT. It encodes CATSDGTAHGNTIYF.

In this sample, this clonotype turned up many times. The chain links TRBV27 to TRBJ1-1, with D uncertain. CDR1 and CDR2 from the germline V gene are MNHEY and SMNVEV (reference sequence). The CDR3 runs 13 residues. The V gene lost 4 bases and the J gene lost 6 bases, with 12 bases spanning the gap. CDR3 in amino acids: CASSSWREAEAFF. CDR3 DNA sequence: TGTGCCAGCAGTTCCTGGAGGGAGGCTGAAGCTTTCTTT.

The chain uses TRBV6-2 or TRBV6-3 and TRBJ2-1; 9 bases are shared with TRBD2. The J segment lost 6 bases and the V segment lost 7 bases, leaving 10 bases of the junction unmatched. The CDR3 is 15 amino acids. Germline CDR1 is MNHEY and CDR2 is SVGEGT. The CDR3 region is CASNPLAGFFNEQFF. In DNA, the CDR3 is TGTGCCAGCAACCCACTAGCGGGCTTTTTCAATGAGCAGTTCTTC.

In its sample, this clonotype was seen many times. The V and J genes are TRBV3-1 and TRBJ1-1, with D uncertain. Germline assignment: CDR1 LGHDT and CDR2 YNNKEL (reference sequence). Trimming took 1 base from V and 8 from J, leaving 14 bases between them. The CDR3 runs 14 residues. DNA for the CDR3: TGTGCCAGCAGCCAAGCGGGAGCTCAGGTCGAAGCTTTCTTT. This translates into CASSQAGAQVEAFF. Variable domain in full (rest from reference TRBV3-1 and TRBJ1-1): DTAVSQTPKYLVTQMGNDKSIKCEQNLGHDTMYWYKQDSKKFLKIMFSYNNKELIINETVPNRFSPKSPDKAHLNLHINSLELGDSAVYFCASSQAGAQVEAFFGQGTRLTVV.

This clonotype was counted at least ten times. The chain has TRBV11-2 and TRBJ1-5; D gene unclear. The length of the CDR3 is 13 residues. V was trimmed by 4 bases and J by 5 bases, leaving 9 bases between them. CDR1 SGHAT and CDR2 FQNNGV come from the germline V gene. As DNA, the CDR3 is TGTGCCAGCAGCTCTTTCGGGTATCAGCCCCAGCATTTT. As protein: CASSSFGYQPQHF. Drawing the rest from reference TRBV11-2 and TRBJ1-5, the complete variable domain is EAGVAQSPRYKIIEKRQSVAFWCNPISGHATLYWYQQILGQGPKLLIQFQNNGVVDDSQLPKDRFSAERLKGVDSTLKIQPAKLEDSAVYLCASSSFGYQPQHFGDGTRLSIL.

The rearrangement uses TRBV2 and TRBJ2-3, with 8 bases identical to TRBD1. CDR3 length: 15 amino acids. The germline CDR1 and CDR2 sequences are SNHLY and FYNNEI. With V trimmed by 8 bases and J by 4 bases, 11 bases remained unmatched. The DNA of the CDR3 is TGTGCCAGCCGCTTGACAGGGGTGTTATCAGATACGCAGTATTTT. It specifies CASRLTGVLSDTQYF.

V is TRBV7-8 and J is TRBJ1-1; D might be TRBD1 (5 bases). The ends were cut back, 3 bases at V and 4 bases at J, with 18 bases in the middle. The CDR3 has 16 residues. The germline V gene encodes CDR1 SGHVS and CDR2 FQNEAQ. The CDR3 sequence is CASSFQGYPVFTEAFF. CDR3 nucleotides: TGTGCCAGCAGCTTTCAGGGATACCCGGTTTTCACTGAAGCTTTCTTT.

The sample holds a few counts of this clonotype. CDR3 sequence: CASSVLSPYEQYF. In DNA, the CDR3 is TGTGCCAGCAGTGTCCTATCCCCCTACGAGCAGTACTTC. V and J are TRBV2 and TRBJ2-7; D uncertain. This CDR3 has 13 amino acids. Germline V gene data show CDR1 as SNHLY and CDR2 as FYNNEI. The germline V and J ends were trimmed by 4 bases and 2 bases, with 9 bases remaining between them.

A note on this clonotype: This sequence may be a read error, since a much larger clone differs from it by one base. The chain has TRBV2 and TRBJ2-3; weak D call: TRBD1 (6 bases). The CDR3 is made up of 18 amino acids. From germline, CDR1 is SNHLY and CDR2 FYNNEI. CDR3 DNA sequence: TGTGCCAGCAGTTTAGGGCTCTTGGGACGCCCGAGGACAGATACGCAGTGTTTT. Protein: CASSLGLLGRPRTDTQCF. The whole variable domain, remainder taken from reference TRBV2 and TRBJ2-3, is EPEVTQTPSHQVTQMGQEVILRCVPISNHLYFYWYRQILGQKVEFLVSFYNNEISEKSEIFDDQFSVERPDGSNFTLKIRSTKLEDSAMYFCASSLGLLGRPRTDTQCFGPGTRLTVL.

This clonotype was detected ten times or more. V is TRBV12-3 or TRBV12-4 and J is TRBJ1-5, with TRBD1 matching 7 bases. V lost 4 bases and J lost 6; bases outside the gene matches: 9. The CDR3 covers 15 residues. The CDR3 DNA reads as TGTGCCAGCAGTTCCCGACAGGGATGGGGTCAGCCCCAGCATTTT. It is translated as CASSSRQGWGQPQHF.

The chain is built from TRBV30 and TRBJ2-5; D remains ambiguous. Germline CDR1 reads GTSNPN; CDR2 reads SVGIG (reference sequence). The CDR3 is 12 amino acids. With 2 bases removed from V and 5 bases from J, the gap between germline ends came to 9 bases. CDR3 bases: TGTGCCTGGAGTACCCAGCCGGAGACCCAGTACTTC. Its protein is CAWSTQPETQYF.

The chain joins TRBV11-2 to TRBJ2-2, with TRBD1 as a possible D gene (5 bases). CDR3 length: 15 residues. Germline V CDR1 and CDR2: SGHAT, FQNNGV. Trimming removed 6 bases from V and 0 bases from J, with 11 bases in between. Here the CDR3 reads CASSESRANTGELFF. Here the CDR3 DNA reads TGTGCCAGCAGTGAGTCCAGGGCGAACACCGGGGAGCTGTTTTTT.

This clonotype was seen ten or more times. The chain uses TRBV11-2 and TRBJ2-1, with 9 positions matching TRBD1. Germline CDR1 reads SGHAT; CDR2 reads FQNNGV. The CDR3 consists of 17 residues. The V segment lost 6 bases and the J segment 7 bases; nucleotides outside the gene matches: 16. As DNA, the CDR3 is TGTGCCAGCAGACAACTGTCCGGGACAGGGTTAAGGAATGAGCAGTTCTTC. Translating it yields CASRQLSGTGLRNEQFF.

Here the CDR3 reads CASSEPTDGSNTEAFF. CDR3 DNA sequence: TGTGCCAGCAGTGAGCCTACCGACGGATCGAACACTGAAGCTTTCTTT. The chain has TRBV6-8 and TRBJ1-1; D gene unclear. The V end was cut by 5 bases, the J end by 1 base, with 17 bases between. This CDR3 spans 16 amino acids. CDR1 is MNHGY, CDR2 SAAAGT, per germline.

This clonotype was seen ten or more times. The chain joins TRBV12-3 or TRBV12-4 to TRBJ2-5; no clear D gene. CDR3 size: 16 residues. V was shortened by 5 bases and J by 0 bases, with 16 bases between the two germline ends. CDR3 bases: TGTGCCAGCAGTCCATCCGGCGTTTGGGACCAAGAGACCCAGTACTTC. It encodes CASSPSGVWDQETQYF.

This clonotype was seen repeatedly, ten times or more. V usage is TRBV19 and J usage is TRBJ2-7, with D possibly TRBD2 on 6 matching bases. Trimming stripped 3 bases from V and 6 bases from J, with 21 bases between. The CDR3 has 16 residues. Germline lookup yields CDR1 LNHDA and CDR2 SQIVND (reference sequence). The CDR3 is CASSIGPGEAPFEQYF. DNA for the CDR3: TGTGCCAGTAGTATTGGCCCCGGGGAGGCACCATTCGAGCAGTACTTC.

This clonotype has at least ten counts. In nucleotides, the CDR3 is TGTGCCAGCAGCCAGAAGACAGGGGGCGGCACTGAAGCTTTCTTT. Translating it yields CASSQKTGGGTEAFF. This chain joins TRBV3-1 and TRBJ1-1; 10 bases are shared with TRBD1. CDR1 and CDR2 from the germline V gene are LGHDT and YNNKEL (reference sequence). V was clipped by 3 bases and J by 4 bases; unmatched bases: 5. The CDR3 has 15 amino acids.

CDR3 loop: CASSLWGEINHEQFF. The CDR3 region has the DNA TGTGCCAGCAGTTTGTGGGGGGAGATCAACCATGAGCAGTTCTTC. The chain joins TRBV12-3 or TRBV12-4 to TRBJ2-5; a possible D gene is TRBD2 (6 bases). Gene TRBJ2-1 matches the end of the DNA better, so the J call may be wrong. The CDR3 is 15 amino acids.

This clonotype was counted many times. This sequence joins TRBV12-3 or TRBV12-4 and TRBJ1-1; TRBD1 matches 8 bases. CDR3 length equals 14 residues. The V segment lost 6 bases and the J segment 1 base; nucleotides outside the gene matches: 4. The CDR3 nucleotides are TGTGCCAGCAGAGTCGGGACAGGGAACACTGAAGCTTTCTTT. Translation gives CASRVGTGNTEAFF.

This clonotype has a count of ten or more. This sequence joins TRBV6-2 or TRBV6-3 and TRBJ1-4; tentative D call: TRBD1 (5 bases). CDR3 size: 16 residues. V was clipped by 6 bases and J by 8 bases, with 22 bases between them. Germline V gene data show CDR1 as MNHEY and CDR2 as SVGEGT. The CDR3 sequence: CASSQNGADPWEKLFF. In nucleotides, the CDR3 is TGTGCCAGCAGCCAAAACGGGGCCGACCCATGGGAAAAACTGTTTTTT.

With regard to this clonotype: A much larger clonotype is one base distant, so this may be a read error. The gene calls are TRBV6-2 or TRBV6-3 and TRBJ2-3; perhaps D is TRBD1 or TRBD2 (5 bases each). Germline-derived CDR1 and CDR2 are MNHEY and SVGEGT. The V end lost 1 base, the J end lost 4 bases, and 6 bases lay between the germline ends. The CDR3 has 13 residues. CDR3 in amino acids: CASSYLGADTQYF. CDR3 in DNA: TGTGCCAGCAGTTACTTGGGGGCAGATACGCAGTATTTT.

The sample holds many counts of this clonotype. The chain has TRBV27 and TRBJ1-6; TRBD1 is a possible D gene (6 bases). Trimming left V 2 bases short and J 4 bases short, with 6 bases between. The CDR3 covers 14 residues. Germline assignment: CDR1 MNHEY and CDR2 SMNVEV (reference sequence). The CDR3 reads CASSLQGYNSPLHF. The CDR3 DNA sequence: TGTGCCAGCAGTTTACAGGGGTATAATTCACCCCTCCACTTT.

This clonotype was recorded many times. J is TRBJ2-2 and V is TRBV30, with TRBD1 matching 9 bases. This CDR3 is built from 14 residues. V gave up 3 bases and J gave up 8 bases; unmatched junction bases: 7. Germline V gene sequence: CDR1 GTSNPN, CDR2 SVGIG (reference sequence). The DNA for the CDR3 is TGTGCCTGGAGCGCGGACAGGGGACGGGGGGAGCTGTTTTTT. Protein sequence: CAWSADRGRGELFF.

This chain uses TRBV7-9 with TRBJ1-2, with D maybe TRBD1 (5 bases). The CDR3 totals 11 residues. Trimming removed 5 bases from V and 7 bases from J, with 8 bases in between. The germline V gene has CDR1 SEHNR and CDR2 FQNEAQ (reference sequence). The chain's CDR3 is CASSRQGGYTF. CDR3 coding DNA: TGTGCCAGCAGCCGCCAGGGTGGCTACACCTTC.

The rearrangement joins TRBV30 to TRBJ2-1; TRBD1 agrees at 7 bases. The CDR3 spans 13 residues. The J segment lost 4 bases and the V segment lost 5 bases, leaving 5 bases of the junction unmatched. Germline V CDR1 and CDR2: GTSNPN, SVGIG (reference sequence). The CDR3 loop reads CAWAGGSYNEQFF. CDR3 coding DNA: TGTGCCTGGGCAGGGGGTAGTTACAATGAGCAGTTCTTC.

This clonotype was counted ten times or more. The chain joins TRBV6-5 to TRBJ1-2; no clear D. Germline CDR1 and CDR2: MNHEY and SVGAGI. This CDR3 is 15 amino acids long. V gave up 2 bases and J gave up 4 bases, with 14 bases separating them. The chain's CDR3 is CASSYDGVGVYGYTF. CDR3 nucleotide sequence: TGTGCCAGCAGTTACGATGGGGTCGGAGTCTATGGCTACACCTTC.

To note about this clonotype: At one end, the junction sequence differs from germline, possibly due to a read error. The rearrangement links TRBV5-5 to TRBJ1-1; tentative D call: TRBD1 (6 bases). The CDR3 length is 15 residues. Germline V gene lookup returns CDR1 SGHKS and CDR2 YYEKEE (reference sequence). The CDR3 DNA reads as TGTGTCAGCAGCTGGACGACAGGTCCGAACACTGAAGCTTTCTTT. This sequence encodes CVSSWTTGPNTEAFF.

The chain joins TRBV6-1 to TRBJ2-5; TRBD2 is a possible D gene (5 bases). Germline CDR1 is MNHNS and CDR2 is SASEGT. The CDR3 runs to 16 residues. Trimming pared 5 bases from V and 3 bases from J, leaving 19 bases between. The CDR3 nucleotides are TGTGCCAGCAGTACTTTGGACGGAGGATCCAAAGAGACCCAGTACTTC. This encodes CASSTLDGGSKETQYF.

Regarding this clonotype: It is likely a read error: a sequence one base away is far more abundant. No conserved phenylalanine or tryptophan ends this CDR3, so it is likely a read error. The gene calls are TRBV12-3 or TRBV12-4 and TRBJ2-7; TRBD1 matches at 9 bases. The closer fit of TRBJ2-5 to the DNA end suggests the J call may be wrong. CDR3 length equals 14 residues. This CDR3 is CASSPGTGRVTQYL. The CDR3 bases are TGTGCCAGCAGTCCCGGGACAGGGAGGGTGACCCAGTACCTC.

This clonotype was observed many times. The chain links TRBV28 to TRBJ1-5; D is ambiguous. The CDR3 covers 16 residues. Trimming left V 5 bases short and J 0 bases short, with 14 bases between. CDR1 MDHEN and CDR2 SYDVKM come from the germline V gene. CDR3 region: CASSITVMYSNQPQHF. The CDR3 DNA reads TGTGCCAGCAGTATAACAGTGATGTATAGCAATCAGCCCCAGCATTTT.